The 19 T cell receptor beta chains reported below all come from one sample, sequenced in a study of T cell changes during pregnancy in multiple sclerosis. Assay used: immunoSEQ multiplex PCR; TCRdb lists only in-frame clones, some missing. The sample holds approximately 63,000 clones, 91% seen once. Here the sequenced sample was peripheral blood, taken after pregnancy. Receptors originate from a female donor in good health, enrolled as a control in a pregnancy study.

This chain joins TRBV19 and TRBJ2-1; 9 bases match TRBD2. Germline values: CDR1 LNHDA, CDR2 SQIVND (reference sequence). The CDR3 runs 16 residues. V was clipped by 0 bases and J by 4 bases; unmatched bases: 4. For the CDR3, the DNA is TGTGCCAGTAGTATAGAGTCGCGGGGGGGATACAATGAGCAGTTCTTC. Encoded protein: CASSIESRGGYNEQFF.

The chain links TRBV9 to TRBJ1-2; D unresolved. The V gene lost 0 bases and the J gene lost 0 bases, with 6 bases spanning the gap. The CDR3 runs to 14 residues. Germline V gene lookup returns CDR1 SGDLS and CDR2 YYNGEE. The CDR3 spells CASSVDKTNYGYTF. In nucleotides, the CDR3 is TGTGCCAGCAGCGTAGATAAAACTAACTATGGCTACACCTTC.

This chain links TRBV14 with TRBJ2-5; 7 nucleotides agree with TRBD1. J lost 4 bases, V lost 1 base, and 12 bases had no gene match. The CDR3 is 17 amino acids. The germline gives CDR1 SGHDN, CDR2 FVKESK. CDR3 DNA sequence: TGTGCCAGCAGCCAAGTGGTAGGACAGGTGGTTAGAGAGACCCAGTACTTC. Residues: CASSQVVGQVVRETQYF.

The chain joins TRBV4-3 to TRBJ2-7, with D maybe TRBD1 (6 bases). Germline-derived CDR1 and CDR2 are LGHNA and YSLEER. Deletions cut 0 bases from V and 4 bases from J, with 22 bases between. The CDR3 has 18 residues. CDR3 sequence reads: CASSQDTGGGAGVYEQYF. The CDR3 bases are TGCGCCAGCAGCCAAGATACGGGTGGGGGCGCCGGCGTATACGAGCAGTACTTC.

V usage is TRBV15 and J usage is TRBJ1-2; 10 bases map to TRBD1. Germline assignment: CDR1 LNHNV and CDR2 YYDKDF (reference sequence). There are 17 residues in the CDR3. With 1 base clipped from V and 0 bases from J, the junction kept 5 bases outside the gene matches. This CDR3 reads CATSRGQGAVTNYGYTF. The DNA for the CDR3 is TGTGCCACCAGCAGAGGACAGGGGGCGGTCACTAACTATGGCTACACCTTC.

The V gene is TRBV19, the J gene TRBJ1-1; D is unclear. Germline values: CDR1 LNHDA, CDR2 SQIVND (reference sequence). V shed 1 base and J shed 4 bases, with 4 bases lying between them. The CDR3 length is 12 residues. The CDR3 reads CASSIGRTEAFF. The DNA of the CDR3 is TGTGCCAGTAGTATAGGTCGCACTGAAGCTTTCTTT.

The chain employs TRBV11-3 and TRBJ1-1; D ambiguous. CDR3 size: 17 residues. CDR1 SGHNT and CDR2 YENEEA come from the germline V gene. V was clipped by 0 bases and J by 1 base, with 15 bases between them. This CDR3 reads CASSLDLLGLGNTEAFF. For the CDR3, the DNA is TGTGCCAGCAGCTTAGATTTGCTTGGTCTCGGGAACACTGAAGCTTTCTTT.

This clone was found a few times. This chain joins TRBV4-3 and TRBJ2-1, with 12 bases identical to TRBD2. Germline V gives CDR1 LGHNA, CDR2 YSLEER. The CDR3 consists of 16 residues. V gave up 3 bases and J gave up 9 bases; unmatched junction bases: 9. CDR3 protein: CASSQTPSGGATEQFF. The CDR3 DNA reads TGCGCCAGCAGCCAGACTCCTAGCGGGGGGGCCACTGAGCAGTTCTTC.

The CDR3 DNA is TGTGCCAGCAGCTTAGCCAGCGGGGGGTCAAGCTCCTACAATGAGCAGTTCTTC. It codes for CASSLASGGSSSYNEQFF. V and J are TRBV7-6 and TRBJ2-1; TRBD2 agrees at 9 bases. V dropped 0 bases and J dropped 0; count of bases not matched to a gene: 6. From germline, CDR1 is SGHVS and CDR2 FNYEAQ. The CDR3 consists of 18 residues. The variable domain in full, with the rest retrieved from reference TRBV7-6 and TRBJ2-1, is GAGVSQSPRYKVTKRGQDVALRCDPISGHVSLYWYRQALGQGPEFLTYFNYEAQQDKSGLPNDRFSAERPEGSISTLTIQRTEQRDSAMYRCASSLASGGSSSYNEQFFGPGTRLTVL.

The V and J genes are TRBV4-2 and TRBJ2-5; 8 bases fit TRBD2. Germline CDR1 LGHNA, CDR2 YNFKEQ. The V gene end was trimmed by 0 bases and the J gene end by 6 bases; junction bases not matched to a gene: 12. The CDR3 runs 17 residues. The CDR3, as DNA: TGTGCCAGCAGCCAAGAGGCGGGACGGGGGGGCCCCAAGACCCAGTACTTC. Amino acid sequence: CASSQEAGRGGPKTQYF.

V usage is TRBV5-4 and J usage is TRBJ2-3, with D tentatively TRBD2 (6 bases). CDR1 and CDR2 from the germline V gene are SGHNT and YYREEE (reference sequence). CDR3 length: 15 amino acids. Deletions cut 1 base from V and 0 bases from J, with 9 bases between. CDR3 sequence (DNA): TGTGCCAGCAGCTTGAAACGGGGGAGCACAGATACGCAGTATTTT. It encodes CASSLKRGSTDTQYF.

The chain employs TRBV27 and TRBJ1-5, with D possibly TRBD1 on 5 matching bases. The germline gives CDR1 MNHEY, CDR2 SMNVEV (reference sequence). Trimming left V 3 bases short and J 4 bases short, with 10 bases between. The CDR3 loop spans 14 amino acids. The CDR3 loop reads CASSFERGNQPQHF. The DNA of the CDR3 is TGTGCCAGCAGTTTTGAAAGGGGTAATCAGCCCCAGCATTTT.

The V gene is TRBV25-1, the J gene TRBJ2-3; the match to TRBD2 covers 9 bases. V shed 4 bases, J shed 14 bases, and the junction held 10 bases outside the gene matches. This CDR3 contains 13 residues. CDR1 and CDR2 from the germline V gene are MGHDK and SYGVNS. This CDR3 reads CASSGAGGILRYF. CDR3 DNA sequence: TGTGCCAGCAGTGGAGCGGGGGGCATTCTTCGGTATTTT.

This CDR3 reads CASSSNDSPLHF. The CDR3 region has the DNA TGTGCCAGCAGCTCCAATGATTCACCCCTCCACTTT. The chain employs TRBV7-6 and TRBJ1-6; D not certain. Per germline, CDR1 SGHVS and CDR2 FNYEAQ. V lost 4 bases, J lost 8 bases, and 6 bases lay in between. This CDR3 spans 12 amino acids.

The gene calls are TRBV11-2 and TRBJ2-5, with TRBD2 matching over 7 bases. This CDR3 comprises 15 residues. Germline assignment: CDR1 SGHAT and CDR2 FQNNGV. V lost 2 bases, J lost 5 bases, and 8 bases stayed unmatched. CDR3 loop: CASSLNGGSSETQYF. DNA for the CDR3: TGTGCCAGCAGCTTAAACGGGGGGAGTTCCGAGACCCAGTACTTC.

The chain employs TRBV19 and TRBJ1-1; D possibly corresponds to TRBD1 (5 bases). The CDR3 spans 14 residues. V shed 1 base and J shed 5 bases, with 11 bases lying between them. In germline, CDR1 is LNHDA, CDR2 SQIVND (reference sequence). The CDR3 here is CASSIGLQGTEAFF. For the CDR3, the DNA is TGTGCCAGTAGTATAGGACTCCAGGGAACTGAAGCTTTCTTT.

V gene TRBV7-2 combines with J gene TRBJ1-6, with D maybe TRBD1 (5 bases). With 4 bases removed from V and 0 bases from J, the gap between germline ends came to 10 bases. The CDR3 contains 16 residues. In germline, CDR1 is SGHTA, CDR2 FQGNSA. The CDR3 nucleotides are TGTGCCAGCAGCTCCCAGGGAAGCTCCTATAATTCACCCCTCCACTTT. Translating it yields CASSSQGSSYNSPLHF.

This sequence joins TRBV4-3 and TRBJ1-2; 10 bases fit TRBD1. The V segment lost 4 bases and the J segment 7 bases; nucleotides outside the gene matches: 6. This CDR3 is built from 14 residues. Germline CDR1 reads LGHNA; CDR2 reads YSLEER. DNA for the CDR3: TGCGCCAGCAGCCCGGGACAGGGGTATGCTGGCTACACCTTC. Translation: CASSPGQGYAGYTF.

The rearrangement joins TRBV2 to TRBJ2-3, with D possibly matching TRBD1 (5 bases). The CDR3 spans 12 residues. Trimming removed 5 bases from V and 5 bases from J, with 8 bases in between. Germline-derived CDR1 and CDR2 are SNHLY and FYNNEI. The CDR3 nucleotides are TGTGCCAGCAGTCCCAGGGAAGATACGCAGTATTTT. Amino acid sequence: CASSPREDTQYF.